The clone carrying this T cell receptor beta chain has a count of ten or more. Its antigen is unknown. The data belong to a study of CD8 T cells in ankylosing spondylitis. Study findings and constraints: Disease-linked clones had a CD8+ phenotype and relatively low frequency in peripheral blood. Reported data indicate significant enrichment of disease-linked clones within matched ankylosing spondylitis synovial fluid. A TCR beta motif of eight highly homologous variants appeared characteristic of ankylosing spondylitis blood.

Quantitative 5'-RACE with molecular barcodes produced the TCR beta libraries. TCRdb re-called the 5' RACE reads with MiXCR, one entry per CDR3 protein. The sample yields about 540,000 distinct CDR3 sequences, about 13% seen once. Per germline, CDR1 SGHVS and CDR2 FQNEAQ. V was clipped by 5 bases and J by 3 bases; unmatched bases: 2. The CDR3 has 14 amino acids. The sample consisted of blood, either unsorted or a sorted T cell fraction (not recorded which). This rearrangement joins TRBV7-8 to TRBJ2-2; 8 nucleotides line up with TRBD1. This clonotype was sampled from a male donor with ankylosing spondylitis. CDR3 amino acids: CASSPRGHTGELFF. CDR3 DNA sequence: TGTGCCAGCAGCCCCAGGGGGCACACCGGGGAGCTGTTTTTT.